The text below deals with one TCR beta chain. Its specificity is unknown. Libraries were prepared by immunoSEQ multiplex PCR; TCRdb keeps only in-frame clonotypes and omits some of them. The data show tens of thousands of clones, around 82% seen once. The source of the sample is a study of OX40 agonist ivuxolimab in advanced cancers. On the study more broadly: Males comprised over 80% of the group, whose mean age was approximately 61 years (range about 20 to 79).

The CDR3 runs 15 residues. V shed 5 bases, J shed 3 bases, and the junction held 8 bases outside the gene matches. Germline CDR1 ENHRY, CDR2 SYGVKD. Enrollment shut out patients with autoimmune disease history or systemic immunosuppression. Study-level points and caveats: The authors also found low normalized T-cell clonal expansion in some nonresponders. Expanded clones belonging to CD8+ T cells outnumbered, on average, those of CD4+.

The sequencing here drew on CD4+ or CD8+ T cells sorted from blood, taken in a trial of the OX40 agonist ivuxolimab. The chain couples TRBV10-3 to TRBJ1-1, with TRBD1 matching over 8 bases. This receptor was identified in an adult with an advanced solid tumor such as melanoma, head and neck, liver or kidney cancer. DNA for the CDR3: TGTGCCATCAGTAGGTCGACAGGGGTGGACACTGAAGCTTTCTTT. This codes for CAISRSTGVDTEAFF.